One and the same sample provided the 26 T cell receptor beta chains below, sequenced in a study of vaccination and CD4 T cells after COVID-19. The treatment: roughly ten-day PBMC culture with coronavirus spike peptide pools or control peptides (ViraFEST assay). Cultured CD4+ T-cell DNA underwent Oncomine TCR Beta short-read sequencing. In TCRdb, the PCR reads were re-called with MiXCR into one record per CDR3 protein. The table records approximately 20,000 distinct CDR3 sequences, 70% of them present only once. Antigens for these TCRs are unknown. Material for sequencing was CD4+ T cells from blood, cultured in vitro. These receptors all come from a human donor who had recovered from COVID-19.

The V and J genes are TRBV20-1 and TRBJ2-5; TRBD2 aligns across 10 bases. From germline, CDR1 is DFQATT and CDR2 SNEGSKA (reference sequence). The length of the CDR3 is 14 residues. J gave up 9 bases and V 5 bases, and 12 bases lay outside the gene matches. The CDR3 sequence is CSAAPGTSEGAQYF. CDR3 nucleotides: TGCAGTGCTGCTCCCGGGACTAGCGAGGGGGCCCAGTACTTC.

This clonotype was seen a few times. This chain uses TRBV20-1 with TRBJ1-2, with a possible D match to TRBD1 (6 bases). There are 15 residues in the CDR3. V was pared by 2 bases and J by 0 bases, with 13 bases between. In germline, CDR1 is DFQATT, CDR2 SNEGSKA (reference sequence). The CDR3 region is CSARNPEGANYGYTF. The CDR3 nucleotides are TGCAGTGCTAGAAATCCGGAGGGGGCTAACTATGGCTACACCTTC.

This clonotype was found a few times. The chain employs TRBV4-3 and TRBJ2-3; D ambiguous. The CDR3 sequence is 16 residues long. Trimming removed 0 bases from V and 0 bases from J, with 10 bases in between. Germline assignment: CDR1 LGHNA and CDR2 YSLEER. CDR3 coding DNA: TGCGCCAGCAGCCAAGATCGTACTTCTAGCACAGATACGCAGTATTTT. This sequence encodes CASSQDRTSSTDTQYF.

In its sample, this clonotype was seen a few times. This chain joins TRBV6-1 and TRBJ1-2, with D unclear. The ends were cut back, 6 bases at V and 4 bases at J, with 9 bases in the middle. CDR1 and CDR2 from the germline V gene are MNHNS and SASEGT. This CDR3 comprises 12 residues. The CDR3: CASRPPAYGYTF. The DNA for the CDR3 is TGTGCCAGCAGACCACCGGCCTATGGCTACACCTTC.

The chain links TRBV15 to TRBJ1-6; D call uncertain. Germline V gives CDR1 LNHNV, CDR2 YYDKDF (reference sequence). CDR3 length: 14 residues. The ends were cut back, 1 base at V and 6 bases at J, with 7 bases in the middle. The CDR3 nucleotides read TGTGCCACCAGCAGAGCCAAGGGTAATTCACCCCTCCACTTT. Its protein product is CATSRAKGNSPLHF.

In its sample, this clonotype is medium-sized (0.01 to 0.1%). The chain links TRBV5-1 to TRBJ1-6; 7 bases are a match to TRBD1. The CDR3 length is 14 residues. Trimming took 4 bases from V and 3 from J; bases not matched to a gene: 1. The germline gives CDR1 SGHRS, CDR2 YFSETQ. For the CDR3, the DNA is TGCGCCAGCAGCGGACAGGACTATAATTCACCCCTCCACTTT. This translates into CASSGQDYNSPLHF.

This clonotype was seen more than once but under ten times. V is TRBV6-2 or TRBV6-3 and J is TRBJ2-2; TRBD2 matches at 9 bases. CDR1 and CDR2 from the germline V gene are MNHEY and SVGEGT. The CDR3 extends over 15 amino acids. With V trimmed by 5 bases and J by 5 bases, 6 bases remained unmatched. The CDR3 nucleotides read TGTGCCAGCAGTGTAGCGGGAGCTGGGACCGGGGAGCTGTTTTTT. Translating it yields CASSVAGAGTGELFF.

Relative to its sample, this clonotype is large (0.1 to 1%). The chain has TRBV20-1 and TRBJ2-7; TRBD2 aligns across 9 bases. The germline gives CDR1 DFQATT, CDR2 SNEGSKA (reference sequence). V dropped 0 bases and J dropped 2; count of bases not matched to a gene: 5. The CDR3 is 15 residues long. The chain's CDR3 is CSARDGSSGTYEQYF. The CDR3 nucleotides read TGCAGTGCTAGAGATGGGTCTAGCGGGACCTACGAGCAGTACTTC.

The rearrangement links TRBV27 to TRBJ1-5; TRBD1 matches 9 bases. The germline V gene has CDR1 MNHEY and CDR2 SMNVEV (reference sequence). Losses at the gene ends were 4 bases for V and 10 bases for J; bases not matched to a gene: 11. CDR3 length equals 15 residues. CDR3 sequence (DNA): TGTGCCAGCAGTTCCAGACAGGGGGGCGGTCGACCCCAGCATTTT. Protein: CASSSRQGGGRPQHF.

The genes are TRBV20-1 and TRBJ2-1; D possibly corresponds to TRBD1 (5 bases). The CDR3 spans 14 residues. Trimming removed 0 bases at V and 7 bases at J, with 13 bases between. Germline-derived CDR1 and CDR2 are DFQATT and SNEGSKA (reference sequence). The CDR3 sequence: CSARDRVAWNEQFF. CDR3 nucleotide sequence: TGCAGTGCTAGAGACAGGGTCGCTTGGAATGAGCAGTTCTTC.

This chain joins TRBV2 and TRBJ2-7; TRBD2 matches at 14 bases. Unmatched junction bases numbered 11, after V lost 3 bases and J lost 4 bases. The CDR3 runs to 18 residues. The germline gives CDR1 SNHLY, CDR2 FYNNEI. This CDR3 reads CASSDLGRGLAGVYEQYF. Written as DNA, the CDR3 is TGTGCCAGCAGTGACCTGGGCAGGGGACTAGCGGGAGTGTACGAGCAGTACTTC.

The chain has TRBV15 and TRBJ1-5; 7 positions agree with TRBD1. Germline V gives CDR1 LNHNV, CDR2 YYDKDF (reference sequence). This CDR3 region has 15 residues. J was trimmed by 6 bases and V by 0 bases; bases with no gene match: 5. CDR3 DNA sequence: TGTGCCACCAGCAGAGACACAGGGGTTATTCAGCCCCAGCATTTT. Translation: CATSRDTGVIQPQHF.

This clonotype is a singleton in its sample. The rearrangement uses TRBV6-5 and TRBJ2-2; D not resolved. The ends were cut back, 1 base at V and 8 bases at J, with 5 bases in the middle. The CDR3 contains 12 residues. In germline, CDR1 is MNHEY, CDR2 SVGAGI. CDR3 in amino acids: CASSYFSGELFF. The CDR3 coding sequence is TGTGCCAGCAGTTACTTCTCTGGGGAGCTGTTTTTT.

The CDR3 DNA sequence: TGCAGTGCTAGACACCCACGACAAGCCTACAATGAGCAGTTCTTC. Protein sequence: CSARHPRQAYNEQFF. The chain joins TRBV20-1 to TRBJ2-1, with unresolved D. Trimming took 2 bases from V and 2 from J, leaving 13 bases between them. Germline V gene lookup returns CDR1 DFQATT and CDR2 SNEGSKA (reference sequence). The length of the CDR3 is 15 residues.

CDR3 in amino acids: CASSPRTGRRSEAFF. CDR3 sequence (DNA): TGTGCCAGCAGCCCTCGGACAGGGCGGCGGTCTGAAGCTTTCTTT. The gene calls are TRBV7-2 and TRBJ1-1; 8 bases fit TRBD1. Trimming took 5 bases from V and 6 from J; bases not matched to a gene: 11. The CDR3 covers 15 residues. CDR1 is SGHTA and CDR2 is FQGNSA in the germline V gene. Together with reference TRBV7-2 and TRBJ1-1, the CDR3 gives the full variable domain: GAGVSQSPSNKVTEKGKDVELRCDPISGHTALYWYRQSLGQGLEFLIYFQGNSAPDKSGLPSDRFSAERTGGSVSTLTIQRTQQEDSAVYLCASSPRTGRRSEAFFGQGTRLTVV.

The DNA of the CDR3 is TGCAGTGCCGTCGGCGGTCATGATTCACCCCTCCACTTT. As protein: CSAVGGHDSPLHF. V and J are TRBV20-1 and TRBJ1-6; D is unclear. Germline V gene lookup returns CDR1 DFQATT and CDR2 SNEGSKA (reference sequence). Trimming shortened V by 6 bases and J by 8 bases, and 14 bases separated the two germline ends. This CDR3 spans 13 amino acids.

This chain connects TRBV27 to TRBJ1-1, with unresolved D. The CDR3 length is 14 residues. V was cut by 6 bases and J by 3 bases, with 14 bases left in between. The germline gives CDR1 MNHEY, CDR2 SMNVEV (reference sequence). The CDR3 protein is CASRRAPGYTEAFF. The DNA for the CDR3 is TGTGCCAGCAGAAGGGCCCCTGGGTACACTGAAGCTTTCTTT.

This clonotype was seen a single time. This CDR3 is CASTNPPTSGHTGELFF. The CDR3, as DNA: TGTGCCAGCACCAACCCCCCCACTAGCGGACACACCGGGGAGCTGTTTTTT. This sequence joins TRBV27 and TRBJ2-2, with 8 bases lining up with TRBD2. The length of the CDR3 is 17 residues. Germline V gives CDR1 MNHEY, CDR2 SMNVEV (reference sequence). V lost 7 bases to trimming and J lost 3 bases; unmatched junction nucleotides: 13.

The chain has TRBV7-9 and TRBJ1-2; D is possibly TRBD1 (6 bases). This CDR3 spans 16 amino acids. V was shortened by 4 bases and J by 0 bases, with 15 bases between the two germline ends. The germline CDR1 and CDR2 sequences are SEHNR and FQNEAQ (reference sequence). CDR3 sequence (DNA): TGTGCCAGCAGCTGGGCCCGGGACAAATCTAACTATGGCTACACCTTC. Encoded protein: CASSWARDKSNYGYTF.

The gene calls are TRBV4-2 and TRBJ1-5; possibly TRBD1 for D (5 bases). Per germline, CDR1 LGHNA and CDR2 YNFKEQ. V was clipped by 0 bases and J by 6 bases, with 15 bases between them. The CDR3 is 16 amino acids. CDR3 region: CASSQDSRQGSQPQHF. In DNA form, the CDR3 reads TGTGCCAGCAGCCAAGATTCACGGCAGGGAAGTCAGCCCCAGCATTTT.

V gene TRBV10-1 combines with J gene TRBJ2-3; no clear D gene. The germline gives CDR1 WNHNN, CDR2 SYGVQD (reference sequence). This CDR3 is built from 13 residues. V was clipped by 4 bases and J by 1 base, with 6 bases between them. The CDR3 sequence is CASSAYGTDTQYF. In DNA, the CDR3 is TGCGCCAGCAGTGCGTACGGCACAGATACGCAGTATTTT.

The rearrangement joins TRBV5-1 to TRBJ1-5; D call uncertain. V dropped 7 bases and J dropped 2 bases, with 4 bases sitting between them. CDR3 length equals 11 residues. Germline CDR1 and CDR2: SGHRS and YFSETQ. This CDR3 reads CASGRNQPQHF. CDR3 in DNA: TGCGCCAGCGGGCGCAATCAGCCCCAGCATTTT.

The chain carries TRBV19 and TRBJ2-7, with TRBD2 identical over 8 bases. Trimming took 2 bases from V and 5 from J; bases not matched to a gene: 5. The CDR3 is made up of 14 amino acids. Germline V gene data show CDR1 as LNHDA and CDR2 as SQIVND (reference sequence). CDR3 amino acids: CASSIPGRANEQYF. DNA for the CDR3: TGTGCCAGTAGTATACCCGGGAGGGCCAACGAGCAGTACTTC.

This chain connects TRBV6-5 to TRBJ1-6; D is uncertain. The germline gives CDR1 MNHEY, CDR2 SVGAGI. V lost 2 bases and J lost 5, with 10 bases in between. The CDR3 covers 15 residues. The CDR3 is CASSYPGFDNSPLHF. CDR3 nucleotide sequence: TGTGCCAGCAGTTACCCCGGATTCGATAATTCACCCCTCCACTTT.

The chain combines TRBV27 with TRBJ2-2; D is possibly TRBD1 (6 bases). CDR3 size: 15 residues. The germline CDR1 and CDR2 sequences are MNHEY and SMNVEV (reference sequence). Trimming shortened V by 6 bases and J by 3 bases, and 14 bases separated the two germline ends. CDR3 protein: CASRLTGTYTGELFF. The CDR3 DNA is TGTGCCAGCAGGCTAACAGGGACCTACACCGGGGAGCTGTTTTTT.

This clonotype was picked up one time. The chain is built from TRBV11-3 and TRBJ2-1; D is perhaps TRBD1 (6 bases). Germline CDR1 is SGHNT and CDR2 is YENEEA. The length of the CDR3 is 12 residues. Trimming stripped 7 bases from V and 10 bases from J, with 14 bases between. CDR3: CASKGTNVEQFF. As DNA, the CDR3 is TGTGCCAGCAAAGGGACAAATGTGGAGCAGTTCTTC.